These T cell receptor beta chains were read from a single sample in a study of blood T cell repertoires in COVID-19. The repertoire was sequenced with immunoSEQ multiplex PCR; TCRdb's copy has only in-frame clones and lacks some. The sample has approximately 300,000 clones, 80% to 90% seen once. The specimen was peripheral blood. The source is a woman aged 45-59 years with acute or convalescent COVID-19. Both conserved end residues are trimmed from each CDR3.

CDR3 protein: SASGQGSYEQY
V gene: TRBV20-1
J gene: TRBJ2-7

CDR3 protein: ATSDSGQGRTGELF
V gene: TRBV24-1
J gene: TRBJ2-2

CDR3 protein: ASSPSTSGGAAGELF
V gene: TRBV5-4
J gene: TRBJ2-2

CDR3 protein: SASRTIQETQY
V gene: TRBV20-1
J gene: TRBJ2-5

CDR3 protein: TSSQVTHNTEAF
V gene: TRBV1
J gene: TRBJ1-1

CDR3 protein: ASSLLQLSQETQY
V gene: TRBV4-2
J gene: TRBJ2-5

CDR3 protein: ASSQKGYDNGPSGNTIY
V gene: TRBV7-8
J gene: TRBJ1-3

CDR3 protein: ASSQWGQNNSPLH
V gene: TRBV14
J gene: TRBJ1-6

CDR3 protein: ASSNRGQGPYGYT
V gene: TRBV6-6
J gene: TRBJ1-2

CDR3 protein: ASSLAATGNSGNTIY
V gene: TRBV5-1
J gene: TRBJ1-3

CDR3 protein: ASSGGGRTGELF
V gene: TRBV2
J gene: TRBJ2-2

CDR3 protein: ASSYWSGRDDEQY
V gene: TRBV6-2/TRBV6-3
J gene: TRBJ2-7

CDR3 protein: ASRRGGDEQF
V gene: TRBV2
J gene: TRBJ2-1

CDR3 protein: ASRTGEEKLF
V gene: TRBV19
J gene: TRBJ1-4

CDR3 protein: AWSTTGTGASPLH
V gene: TRBV30
J gene: TRBJ1-6

CDR3 protein: ASSGDTEAF
V gene: TRBV2
J gene: TRBJ1-1

CDR3 protein: ASSTGTASLTDTQY
V gene: TRBV5-4
J gene: TRBJ2-3

CDR3 protein: ASSFGRNTEAF
V gene: TRBV12-3/TRBV12-4
J gene: TRBJ1-1

CDR3 protein: ASSGTSQGWDQPQH
V gene: TRBV6-1
J gene: TRBJ1-5

CDR3 protein: ASSVGGARTEAF
V gene: TRBV10-2
J gene: TRBJ1-1

CDR3 protein: ASSQLGRGETQY
V gene: TRBV4-2
J gene: TRBJ2-5

CDR3 protein: ASSIDGQGALRTNVLT
V gene: TRBV19
J gene: TRBJ2-6

CDR3 protein: ASSLGANSYGYT
V gene: TRBV7-9
J gene: TRBJ1-2

CDR3 protein: ASSSKGVLDTEAF
V gene: TRBV4-1
J gene: TRBJ1-1

CDR3 protein: ASSATDGGFSGNTIY
V gene: TRBV2
J gene: TRBJ1-3

CDR3 protein: ATSSPGQETQY
V gene: TRBV24-1
J gene: TRBJ2-5

CDR3 protein: ASSESQGADTQY
V gene: TRBV10-1
J gene: TRBJ2-3

CDR3 protein: ASSPGGPSTDTQY
V gene: TRBV18
J gene: TRBJ2-3

CDR3 protein: ASSPTAGRGGTGELF
V gene: TRBV6-2/TRBV6-3
J gene: TRBJ2-2

CDR3 protein: ASSQGESQAF
V gene: TRBV3-1/TRBV3-2
J gene: TRBJ1-1

CDR3 protein: SASSSFELDNEQF
V gene: TRBV20-1
J gene: TRBJ2-1

CDR3 protein: ATSPGGGTDTQY
V gene: TRBV24-1
J gene: TRBJ2-3

CDR3 protein: AWAISGANVLT
V gene: TRBV30
J gene: TRBJ2-6

CDR3 protein: ASSPRQGAFTEAF
V gene: TRBV27
J gene: TRBJ1-1

CDR3 protein: ASGGPGSGELF
V gene: TRBV27
J gene: TRBJ2-2

CDR3 protein: ASSLRRGDTQY
V gene: TRBV7-2
J gene: TRBJ2-3

CDR3 protein: ASSLERRGYT
V gene: TRBV7-9
J gene: TRBJ1-2

CDR3 protein: ASSLSPSGGSYEQY
V gene: TRBV7-6
J gene: TRBJ2-7

CDR3 protein: ASSPASSPNSYT
V gene: TRBV18
J gene: TRBJ1-2

CDR3 protein: ASSPTGAAEKLF
V gene: TRBV18
J gene: TRBJ1-4

CDR3 protein: ASTDTSGNTIY
V gene: TRBV5-1
J gene: TRBJ1-3

CDR3 protein: ASSPSRDSGYT
V gene: TRBV7-9
J gene: TRBJ1-2